This T cell receptor (beta chain) comes out of a study of human T cells and chemical hapten exposure. Study-level information: Variability of per-sample TCR yields stemmed mainly from small differences in pooled library volume. Study-level points and caveats: Counts of TCRs above 1 in 1000 frequency stayed unchanged with DPC sensitization.

Unique molecular identifiers were affixed to discrete cDNA molecules within the library. Original processing notes: Sample-level TCR yields exhibited a median of roughly 96,000, with a range of about 23,224 to 700,000. MiXCR, applied by TCRdb to the reads, yields one record per CDR3 protein. The V and J calls, along with clone size, are taken from TCRdb and not from the paper's own processing. The sample holds about 120,000 distinct CDR3 sequences, around 9% seen once. This clonotype turned up a few times. Antigen specificity is unknown. RNA extraction used unfractionated whole blood as the source of total RNA. V was trimmed by 2 bases and J by 2 bases, leaving 12 bases between them. This CDR3 region has 15 residues. CDR1 and CDR2 (germline): SEHNR, FQNEAQ (reference sequence).

The source of this sequence is a human donor in good health. Some clones in this sample may be carry-over from other donors' samples. The chain combines TRBV7-9 with TRBJ2-5; maybe TRBD1 (5 bases). Sequenced: whole blood. The CDR3 DNA sequence: TGTGCCAGCAGCTTAAACAGGAACCGTCAAGAGACCCAGTACTTC. Protein: CASSLNRNRQETQYF.